These T cell receptor beta chains were read from a single sample in a study of cytomegalovirus exposure and HLA in healthy donors. The protocol was immunoSEQ multiplex PCR, while the TCRdb copy is restricted to in-frame clones and leaves out a portion. Of around 160,000 clones listed, around 79% are singletons. The sequencing input was PBMCs. The origin of the receptors is a man aged 35 to 55 in good health and CMV-seropositive. Each CDR3 is given with its conserved first and last residue. Each record gives: V gene, D gene, J gene, clone size, CDR3 DNA, CDR3 protein. D genes are given only for firm matches. The size entry is marked missing in some rows and otherwise reads once, few, many or a size class.

V: TRBV19; D: .; J: TRBJ1-5; size: .; DNA: TGTGCCAGTAGTAGTTACCAGGGGAAGGGCAATCAGCCCCAGCATTTT; CDR3: CASSSYQGKGNQPQHF
V: TRBV11-1; D: TRBD2; J: TRBJ2-5; size: .; DNA: TGTGCCAGCAGCTTAGTAGCGGGAGGGATCCAAGAGACCCAGTACTTC; CDR3: CASSLVAGGIQETQYF
V: TRBV5-1; D: TRBD2; J: TRBJ2-3; size: .; DNA: TGCGCCAGCAGCTCGACTAGCGCATCAGATACGCAGTATTTT; CDR3: CASSSTSASDTQYF
V: TRBV5-1; D: .; J: TRBJ1-4; size: .; DNA: TGCGCCAGCAGCCCATCGGTCCCTAATGAAAAACTGTTTTTT; CDR3: CASSPSVPNEKLFF
V: TRBV10-2; D: .; J: TRBJ2-5; size: few; DNA: TGCGCCAGCAGTGCGGGGGTGGAGACCCAGTACTTC; CDR3: CASSAGVETQYF
V: TRBV18; D: TRBD1; J: TRBJ2-5; size: .; DNA: TGTGCCAGCTCACCGCCGGGACAGGGGGGAGAGACCCAGTACTTC; CDR3: CASSPPGQGGETQYF
V: TRBV19; D: TRBD2; J: TRBJ2-2; size: .; DNA: TGTGCCAGTACCGGAGGACTAGCGGGAGGCTTCGCCCTGGGCACCGGGGAGCTGTTTTTT; CDR3: CASTGGLAGGFALGTGELFF
V: TRBV7-8; D: .; J: TRBJ2-7; size: .; DNA: TGTGCCAGCAGCGTACCCGGGAGAGACGAGCAGTACTTC; CDR3: CASSVPGRDEQYF
V: TRBV5-5; D: .; J: TRBJ2-4; size: .; DNA: TGTGCCAGCAGCTCAGACCTGGACAGAACAATAGCCAAAAACATTCAGTACTTC; CDR3: CASSSDLDRTIAKNIQYF
V: TRBV7-7; D: .; J: TRBJ1-3; size: .; DNA: TGTGCCAGCAGCCCCCTCCCCCCCGGGTTGGGAAACACCATATATTTT; CDR3: CASSPLPPGLGNTIYF
V: TRBV29-1; D: .; J: TRBJ1-1; size: .; DNA: TGCAGCGTTGGGCACGGAGCCACTGAAGCTTTCTTT; CDR3: CSVGHGATEAFF
V: TRBV19; D: .; J: TRBJ1-5; size: .; DNA: TGTGCCAGTAGTATAATTCTGGAGCAGCCCCAGCATTTT; CDR3: CASSIILEQPQHF
V: TRBV29-1; D: .; J: TRBJ2-1; size: .; DNA: TGCAGCGCCCGGGACTCCTACAATGAGCAGTTCTTC; CDR3: CSARDSYNEQFF
V: TRBV25-1; D: TRBD1; J: TRBJ1-1; size: .; DNA: TGTGCCAGCAGTCCCGGGACAGGGGGGGACACTGAAGCTTTCTTT; CDR3: CASSPGTGGDTEAFF
V: TRBV18; D: .; J: TRBJ1-1; size: .; DNA: TGTGCCAGCTCACTACAGAACACTGAAGCTTTCTTT; CDR3: CASSLQNTEAFF
V: TRBV19; D: TRBD1; J: TRBJ1-2; size: once; DNA: TGTGCCAGTAGTATTACAGGGGAGTATGGCTACACCTTC; CDR3: CASSITGEYGYTF
V: TRBV2; D: TRBD2; J: TRBJ2-2; size: few; DNA: TGTGCCAGCAGTAAACTAGCGGGAGGCCAGAACACCGGGGAGCTGTTTTTT; CDR3: CASSKLAGGQNTGELFF
V: TRBV5-1; D: TRBD1; J: TRBJ1-2; size: .; DNA: TGCGCCAGCAGCACCTCCGGGACAGGGACCTATGGCTACACCTTC; CDR3: CASSTSGTGTYGYTF
V: TRBV10-1; D: TRBD1; J: TRBJ1-1; size: .; DNA: TGCGCCAGCAGTGCAGGGGGCACGAACACTGAAGCTTTCTTT; CDR3: CASSAGGTNTEAFF
V: TRBV27; D: TRBD2; J: TRBJ2-7; size: .; DNA: TGTGCCAGCTCCGACGGGGGGGGGTCGACCTACGAGCAGTACTTC; CDR3: CASSDGGGSTYEQYF
V: TRBV7-9; D: TRBD1; J: TRBJ1-5; size: .; DNA: TGTGCCAGCAGCAGGGACAGCGTCAATCAGCCCCAGCATTTT; CDR3: CASSRDSVNQPQHF
V: TRBV19; D: .; J: TRBJ2-7; size: .; DNA: TGTGCCAGTAGTATAGCCCGGGGGTCCTCCTACGAGCAGTACTTC; CDR3: CASSIARGSSYEQYF
V: TRBV18; D: .; J: TRBJ1-1; size: .; DNA: TGTGCCAGCTCACCAGTGCGAGCTGAAGCTTTCTTT; CDR3: CASSPVRAEAFF
V: TRBV27; D: .; J: TRBJ1-2; size: .; DNA: TGTGCCAGCAGTTTATCTGTCGGTCAGGCTAACTATGGCTACACCTTC; CDR3: CASSLSVGQANYGYTF
V: TRBV5-1; D: TRBD2; J: TRBJ2-1; size: .; DNA: TGCGCCAGCAGCAGCCTAGCGGGAGACGAGCAGTTCTTC; CDR3: CASSSLAGDEQFF
V: TRBV29-1; D: TRBD1; J: TRBJ1-5; size: .; DNA: TGCAGCGTTGGACAGGGAACGAATCAGCCCCAGCATTTT; CDR3: CSVGQGTNQPQHF
V: TRBV5-8; D: TRBD1; J: TRBJ1-4; size: .; DNA: TGTGCCAGCAGCTCGGGAAGGGGGCTGATCGGCGAAAAACTGTTTTTT; CDR3: CASSSGRGLIGEKLFF
V: TRBV5-1; D: .; J: TRBJ2-7; size: .; DNA: TGCGCCAGCATGGTGGACATAACCTCCTGCGAGCAGTACTTC; CDR3: CASMVDITSCEQYF
V: TRBV28; D: .; J: TRBJ2-1; size: .; DNA: TGTGCCAGCAGCGCACCCTTCCAGGGGATACCAAGCAACAATGAGCAGTTCTTC; CDR3: CASSAPFQGIPSNNEQFF
V: TRBV28; D: TRBD1; J: TRBJ1-1; size: .; DNA: TGTGCCAGCAGTTTTCGGACAGGGGGGAGATCGAACACTGAAGCTTTCTTT; CDR3: CASSFRTGGRSNTEAFF
V: TRBV5-1; D: .; J: TRBJ1-3; size: .; DNA: TGCGCCAGCAGCTTGGAGCGAGGAAACACCATATATTTT; CDR3: CASSLERGNTIYF